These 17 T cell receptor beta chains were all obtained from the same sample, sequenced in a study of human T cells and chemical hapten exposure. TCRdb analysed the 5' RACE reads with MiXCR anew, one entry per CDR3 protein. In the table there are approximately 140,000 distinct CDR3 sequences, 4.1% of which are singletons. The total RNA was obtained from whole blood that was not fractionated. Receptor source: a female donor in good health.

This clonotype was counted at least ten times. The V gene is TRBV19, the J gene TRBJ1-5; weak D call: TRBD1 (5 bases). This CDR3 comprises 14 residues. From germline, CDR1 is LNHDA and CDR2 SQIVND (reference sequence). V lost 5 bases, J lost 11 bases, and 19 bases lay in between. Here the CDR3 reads CASSDSPKEWTQHF. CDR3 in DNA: TGTGCCAGTAGTGACAGCCCGAAGGAATGGACCCAGCATTTT.

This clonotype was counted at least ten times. Here the CDR3 reads CASSYSTKQGNTIYF. CDR3 in DNA: TGTGCCAGCAGTTACTCGACCAAGCAAGGAAACACCATATATTTT. The gene calls are TRBV6-6 and TRBJ1-3; D unclear. CDR1 and CDR2 from the germline V gene are MNHNY and SVGAGI (reference sequence). Trimming took off 0 bases at V and 4 bases at J, with 10 bases between the two ends. The CDR3 totals 15 residues.

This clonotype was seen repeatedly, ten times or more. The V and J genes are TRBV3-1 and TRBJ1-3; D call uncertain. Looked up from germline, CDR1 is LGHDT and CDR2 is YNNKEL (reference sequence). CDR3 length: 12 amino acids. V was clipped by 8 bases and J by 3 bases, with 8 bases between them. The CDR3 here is CASGNLGNTIYF. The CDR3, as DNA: TGTGCCAGCGGTAATCTTGGAAACACCATATATTTT.

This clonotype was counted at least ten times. CDR3 bases: TGTGCCAGCTCACCAAGGGGACTAGCGGGACTCACAGATACGCAGTATTTT. This encodes CASSPRGLAGLTDTQYF. The chain carries TRBV18 and TRBJ2-3; 13 bases map to TRBD2. This CDR3 spans 17 amino acids. Unmatched junction bases numbered 4, after V lost 2 bases and J lost 2 bases. CDR1 is KGHSH and CDR2 is LQKENI in the germline V gene.

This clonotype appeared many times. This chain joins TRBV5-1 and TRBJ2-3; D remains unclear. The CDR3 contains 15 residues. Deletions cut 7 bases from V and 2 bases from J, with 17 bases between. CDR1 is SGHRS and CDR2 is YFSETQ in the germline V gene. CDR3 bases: TGCGCCAGCTCCCACCAAGGGCAGCACACAGATACGCAGTATTTT. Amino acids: CASSHQGQHTDTQYF.

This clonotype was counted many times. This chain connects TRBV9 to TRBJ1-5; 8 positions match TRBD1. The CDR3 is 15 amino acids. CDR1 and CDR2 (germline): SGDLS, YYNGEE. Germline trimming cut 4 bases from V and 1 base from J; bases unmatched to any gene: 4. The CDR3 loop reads CASSIGTGSNQPQHF. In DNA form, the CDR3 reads TGTGCCAGCAGCATCGGGACAGGCAGCAATCAGCCCCAGCATTTT.

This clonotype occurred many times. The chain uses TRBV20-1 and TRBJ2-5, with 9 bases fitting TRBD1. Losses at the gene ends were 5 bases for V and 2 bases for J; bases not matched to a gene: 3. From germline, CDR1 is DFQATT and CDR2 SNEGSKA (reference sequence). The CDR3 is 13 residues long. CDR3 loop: CSAEGTGQETQYF. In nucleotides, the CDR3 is TGCAGTGCTGAGGGGACAGGGCAAGAGACCCAGTACTTC.

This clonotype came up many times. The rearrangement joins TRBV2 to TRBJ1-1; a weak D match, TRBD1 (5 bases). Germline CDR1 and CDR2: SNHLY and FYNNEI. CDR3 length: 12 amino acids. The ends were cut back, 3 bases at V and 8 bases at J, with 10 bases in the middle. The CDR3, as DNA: TGTGCCAGCAGTGAGCAGGGTTACGAAGCTTTCTTT. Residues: CASSEQGYEAFF.

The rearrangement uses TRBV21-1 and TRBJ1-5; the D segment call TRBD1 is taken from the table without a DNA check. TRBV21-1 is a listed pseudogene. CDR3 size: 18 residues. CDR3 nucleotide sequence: TGTGCCAGCAGCAAGGAAAGCCAGGGGCAGGGTGGCGGACAGCCCCAGCATTTT. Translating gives CASSKESQGQGGGQPQHF.

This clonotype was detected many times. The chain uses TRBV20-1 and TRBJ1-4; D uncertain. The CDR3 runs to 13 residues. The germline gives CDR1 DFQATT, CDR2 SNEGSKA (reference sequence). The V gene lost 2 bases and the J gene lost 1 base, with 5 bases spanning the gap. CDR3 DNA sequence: TGCAGTGCTAGATCAGAAACTAATGAAAAACTGTTTTTT. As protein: CSARSETNEKLFF.

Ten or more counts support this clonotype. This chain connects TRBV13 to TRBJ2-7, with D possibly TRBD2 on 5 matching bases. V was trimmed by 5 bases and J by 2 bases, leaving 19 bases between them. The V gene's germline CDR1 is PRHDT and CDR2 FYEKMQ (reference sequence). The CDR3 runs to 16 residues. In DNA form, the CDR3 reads TGTGCCAGCAGCATCGGTACTAATCTCGGGGCCTACGAGCAGTACTTC. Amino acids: CASSIGTNLGAYEQYF.

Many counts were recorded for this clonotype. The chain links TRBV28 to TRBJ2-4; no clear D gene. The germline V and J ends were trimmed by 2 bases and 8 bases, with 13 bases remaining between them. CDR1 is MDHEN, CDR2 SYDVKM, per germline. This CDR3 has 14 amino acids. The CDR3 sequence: CASSLGQYQDIQYF. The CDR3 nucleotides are TGTGCCAGCAGTTTAGGGCAATATCAGGACATTCAGTACTTC.

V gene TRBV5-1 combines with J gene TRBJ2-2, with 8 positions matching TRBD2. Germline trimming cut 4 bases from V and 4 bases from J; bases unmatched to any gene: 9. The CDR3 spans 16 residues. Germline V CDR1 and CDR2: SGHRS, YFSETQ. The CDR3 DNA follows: TGCGCCAGCAGCACCGGGACTAGTACGGGCACCGGGGAGCTGTTTTTT. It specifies CASSTGTSTGTGELFF.

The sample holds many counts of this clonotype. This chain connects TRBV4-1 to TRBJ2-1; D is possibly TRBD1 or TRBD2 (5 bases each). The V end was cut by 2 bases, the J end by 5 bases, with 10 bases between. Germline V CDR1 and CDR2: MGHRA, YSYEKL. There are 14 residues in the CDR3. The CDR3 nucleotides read TGCGCCAGCAGCCAACCGGGACCCAACAATGAGCAGTTCTTC. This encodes CASSQPGPNNEQFF.

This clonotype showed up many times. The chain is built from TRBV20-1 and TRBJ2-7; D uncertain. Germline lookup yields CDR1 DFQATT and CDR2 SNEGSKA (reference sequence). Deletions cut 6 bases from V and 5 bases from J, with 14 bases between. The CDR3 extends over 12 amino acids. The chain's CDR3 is CSAAVVVHEQYF. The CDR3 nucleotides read TGCAGTGCGGCCGTTGTTGTCCACGAGCAGTACTTC.

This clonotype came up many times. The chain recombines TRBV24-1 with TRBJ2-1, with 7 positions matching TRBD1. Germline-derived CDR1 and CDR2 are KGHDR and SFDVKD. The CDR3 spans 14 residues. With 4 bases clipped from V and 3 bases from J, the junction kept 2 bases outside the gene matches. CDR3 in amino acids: CATSEQGNYNEQFF. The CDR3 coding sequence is TGTGCCACCAGTGAACAGGGGAACTACAATGAGCAGTTCTTC.

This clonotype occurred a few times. The CDR3 is CASSLPRQGGTDTQYF. CDR3 in DNA: TGTGCCAGCAGCCTCCCCCGACAGGGAGGGACAGATACGCAGTATTTT. V is TRBV7-9 and J is TRBJ2-3; TRBD1 or TRBD2 may be the D gene (7 bases each). Germline-derived CDR1 and CDR2 are SEHNR and FQNEAQ (reference sequence). V dropped 5 bases and J dropped 3 bases, with 18 bases sitting between them. The CDR3 runs 16 residues.